Each of the 24 T cell receptor beta chains below was sequenced from the same sample in a study of naive and memory T cell subsets. Two oligonucleotides, mixed equimolar, formed the beta constant-region primer covering TRBC1 and TRBC2. TCRdb recomputed calls from the UMI-ligation and nested PCR reads with MiXCR, one row per CDR3 protein. This table has under 150,000 distinct CDR3 sequences, about 17% appearing once. Sequenced sample: naive CD4+ T cells from blood. The receptors were gathered from a human donor in good health.

V usage is TRBV27 and J usage is TRBJ2-2; D ambiguous. CDR3 length equals 15 residues. Germline CDR1 reads MNHEY; CDR2 reads SMNVEV (reference sequence). V lost 4 bases to trimming and J lost 2 bases, with 11 bases between them. CDR3 loop: CASSSRTENTGELFF. CDR3 nucleotide sequence: TGTGCCAGCAGTTCCAGGACGGAAAACACCGGGGAGCTGTTTTTT.

This clonotype was detected a few times. The chain couples TRBV6-5 to TRBJ2-3; 7 positions match TRBD2. The CDR3 loop spans 14 amino acids. Trimming at V came to 5 bases and at J to 3 bases, leaving 5 bases not matched to a gene. Germline V gene data show CDR1 as MNHEY and CDR2 as SVGAGI. DNA for the CDR3: TGTGCCAGCAGTCCAGGCGGGAGAACAGATACGCAGTATTTT. It is translated as CASSPGGRTDTQYF.

In DNA, the CDR3 is TGTGCCTCCGATCGGGACGGATTAAGAGCTAACTATGGCTACACCTTC. It translates to CASDRDGLRANYGYTF. The gene calls are TRBV5-4 and TRBJ1-2; D is possibly TRBD1 (5 bases). With 10 bases removed from V and 0 bases from J, the gap between germline ends came to 22 bases. In germline, CDR1 is SGHNT, CDR2 YYREEE (reference sequence). This CDR3 spans 16 amino acids.

This clonotype showed up just a few times. The rearrangement joins TRBV6-1 to TRBJ2-1; no firm D call. Trimming took 7 bases from V and 3 from J, leaving 10 bases between them. The V gene's germline CDR1 is MNHNS and CDR2 SASEGT. The CDR3 length is 13 residues. CDR3 nucleotide sequence: TGTGCCAGCACGCTTGGGAACTACAATGAGCAGTTCTTC. It translates to CASTLGNYNEQFF.

This clonotype was seen more than once but under ten times. The chain recombines TRBV9 with TRBJ2-1, with a tentative D call TRBD2 (6 bases). The CDR3 covers 14 residues. The germline V and J ends were trimmed by 4 bases and 6 bases, with 14 bases remaining between them. Germline V lookup: CDR1 SGDLS, CDR2 YYNGEE. The CDR3: CASSRTGSSNEQFF. CDR3 in DNA: TGTGCCAGCAGCCGCACCGGGAGTTCCAATGAGCAGTTCTTC.

This clonotype came up a few times. The rearrangement uses TRBV6-5 and TRBJ1-3, with D perhaps TRBD1 (5 bases). CDR1 is MNHEY, CDR2 SVGAGI, per germline. The germline V and J ends were trimmed by 3 bases and 4 bases, with 7 bases remaining between them. The CDR3 sequence is 13 residues long. The chain's CDR3 is CASSYGAGNTIYF. Written as DNA, the CDR3 is TGTGCCAGCAGTTATGGGGCGGGAAACACCATATATTTT.

The chain combines TRBV12-3 or TRBV12-4 with TRBJ2-1, with 11 positions matching TRBD2. The CDR3 is 16 amino acids. J was trimmed by 4 bases and V by 6 bases; bases with no gene match: 8. Here the CDR3 DNA reads TGTGCCAGCAGCGCATTACTAGCGGGGGAATACAATGAGCAGTTCTTC. Residues: CASSALLAGEYNEQFF.

This clonotype came up a few times. The chain has TRBV18 and TRBJ2-3; perhaps TRBD2 as D (6 bases). The length of the CDR3 is 17 residues. Germline-derived CDR1 and CDR2 are KGHSH and LQKENI. Trimming removed 2 bases at V and 4 bases at J, with 19 bases between. This CDR3 is CASSPYELKTGADTQYF. CDR3 nucleotides: TGTGCCAGCTCACCATATGAGCTAAAAACGGGAGCAGATACGCAGTATTTT.

V usage is TRBV20-1 and J usage is TRBJ2-5; 10 bases match TRBD2. J lost 2 bases, V lost 2 bases, and 8 bases had no gene match. The CDR3 is 16 residues long. The V gene's germline CDR1 is DFQATT and CDR2 SNEGSKA (reference sequence). The CDR3: CSARTEKTSGQETQYF. CDR3 sequence (DNA): TGCAGTGCTAGAACAGAAAAGACTAGCGGGCAAGAGACCCAGTACTTC.

This clonotype was seen more than once but under ten times. This chain links TRBV7-3 with TRBJ2-1; 8 nucleotides agree with TRBD2. The CDR3 contains 16 residues. Germline V gives CDR1 SGHTA, CDR2 FQGTGA. The V segment lost 5 bases and the J segment 7 bases; nucleotides outside the gene matches: 13. The CDR3 coding sequence is TGTGCCAGCAGCACTACTAGCGGTCGTGTAAGGAATGAGCAGTTCTTC. Protein: CASSTTSGRVRNEQFF. Looking up the rest from reference TRBV7-3 and TRBJ2-1 gives the full variable domain: GAGVSQTPSNKVTEKGKYVELRCDPISGHTALYWYRQSLGQGPEFLIYFQGTGAADDSGLPNDRFFAVRPEGSVSTLKIQRTERGDSAVYLCASSTTSGRVRNEQFFGPGTRLTVL.

This clonotype was counted a few times. The CDR3 nucleotides read TGTGCCAGCTCACCACCGACGGGGCACTCCTACAATGAGCAGTTCTTC. It translates to CASSPPTGHSYNEQFF. The rearrangement links TRBV18 to TRBJ2-1; D possibly matches TRBD1 or TRBD2 (5 bases each). CDR1 is KGHSH and CDR2 is LQKENI in the germline V gene. The CDR3 extends over 16 amino acids. V was clipped by 0 bases and J by 0 bases, with 9 bases between them.

The V gene is TRBV7-2, the J gene TRBJ2-3; 8 nucleotides agree with TRBD2. CDR1 is SGHTA and CDR2 is FQGNSA in the germline V gene. J was trimmed by 5 bases and V by 5 bases; bases with no gene match: 21. This CDR3 has 19 residues. The CDR3 DNA follows: TGTGCCAGCAGCCGGATTTCTACGGGGGGGGGCGGTGACCGAGATACGCAGTATTTT. Protein product: CASSRISTGGGGDRDTQYF.

This clonotype has a handful of counts. The chain uses TRBV7-6 and TRBJ2-1, with 11 bases that match TRBD2. The CDR3 has 17 amino acids. V shed 1 base, J shed 2 bases, and the junction held 4 bases outside the gene matches. Germline assignment: CDR1 SGHVS and CDR2 FNYEAQ. The CDR3 region has the DNA TGTGCCAGCAGCTTAGGACATAGCGGGAGGGCCTACAATGAGCAGTTCTTC. Protein product: CASSLGHSGRAYNEQFF.

This chain links TRBV19 with TRBJ1-1, with 8 positions matching TRBD1. The CDR3 has 15 amino acids. V lost 3 bases, J lost 1 base, and 4 bases stayed unmatched. Germline CDR1 reads LNHDA; CDR2 reads SQIVND (reference sequence). In nucleotides, the CDR3 is TGTGCCAGTAGTATCGCGGGGACAGGGAACACTGAAGCTTTCTTT. Protein product: CASSIAGTGNTEAFF.

V is TRBV7-9 and J is TRBJ1-1, with D maybe TRBD1 (6 bases). Trimming took off 4 bases at V and 3 bases at J, with 9 bases between the two ends. Germline CDR1 is SEHNR and CDR2 is FQNEAQ (reference sequence). The CDR3 covers 13 residues. CDR3 nucleotide sequence: TGTGCCAGCAGCTCTACAGGGTACACTGAAGCTTTCTTT. Translating it yields CASSSTGYTEAFF.

The chain couples TRBV4-3 to TRBJ2-3, with D possibly matching TRBD2 (5 bases). The V end lost 0 bases, the J end lost 0 bases, and 13 bases lay between the germline ends. The CDR3 runs 17 residues. CDR1 LGHNA and CDR2 YSLEER come from the germline V gene. CDR3 nucleotide sequence: TGCGCCAGCAGCCAAGATGCCCTAGCTTCTAGCACAGATACGCAGTATTTT. Its translation is CASSQDALASSTDTQYF.

This chain links TRBV20-1 with TRBJ2-7, with 8 bases that match TRBD2. Germline CDR1 DFQATT, CDR2 SNEGSKA (reference sequence). Trimming took 0 bases from V and 1 from J; bases not matched to a gene: 5. This CDR3 is 15 amino acids long. The CDR3 sequence is CSARDPAGVSYEQYF. The CDR3 nucleotides read TGCAGTGCTAGAGATCCAGCGGGAGTGTCCTACGAGCAGTACTTC.

This chain uses TRBV18 with TRBJ2-1, with 9 bases fitting TRBD1. The CDR3 is 14 amino acids. V lost 4 bases, J lost 8 bases, and 6 bases stayed unmatched. The V gene's germline CDR1 is KGHSH and CDR2 LQKENI. The DNA of the CDR3 is TGTGCCAGCTCACGAGAGACAGGGGGGCATGAGCAGTTCTTC. Amino acids: CASSRETGGHEQFF.

This chain connects TRBV19 to TRBJ1-1; D is undetermined. The CDR3 is 15 amino acids. Trimming stripped 4 bases from V and 3 bases from J, with 15 bases between. CDR1 LNHDA and CDR2 SQIVND come from the germline V gene (reference sequence). The CDR3: CASSTPSGWDTEAFF. CDR3 nucleotide sequence: TGTGCCAGTAGTACCCCCTCTGGTTGGGACACTGAAGCTTTCTTT.

As DNA, the CDR3 is TGCGCCAGCAGCCAAGACAGGTCTCCAGACACTGAAGCTTTCTTT. This codes for CASSQDRSPDTEAFF. The chain is built from TRBV4-1 and TRBJ1-1; D call uncertain. Between the trimmed V and J ends, which lost 0 bases and 3 bases, there was a span of 11 bases. Germline V gene lookup returns CDR1 MGHRA and CDR2 YSYEKL. CDR3 size: 15 residues.

This clonotype is a singleton in its sample. This chain joins TRBV25-1 and TRBJ2-5, with 7 bases fitting TRBD2. The germline V gene encodes CDR1 MGHDK and CDR2 SYGVNS. J gave up 5 bases and V 4 bases, and 10 bases lay outside the gene matches. The CDR3 has 15 amino acids. The CDR3 reads CASSVGGGPGETQYF. In DNA form, the CDR3 reads TGTGCCAGCAGTGTTGGGGGAGGGCCTGGGGAGACCCAGTACTTC.

This clonotype came up a few times. The rearrangement links TRBV20-1 to TRBJ2-3; 10 bases match TRBD2. The germline gives CDR1 DFQATT, CDR2 SNEGSKA (reference sequence). J lost 4 bases, V lost 6 bases, and 10 bases had no gene match. There are 15 residues in the CDR3. As DNA, the CDR3 is TGCAGTGCCAGGAGGCCTAGCGGGGGCTCAGATACGCAGTATTTT. This translates into CSARRPSGGSDTQYF.

The chain has TRBV5-4 and TRBJ2-1; 10 bases are shared with TRBD2. V was clipped by 1 base and J by 9 bases; unmatched bases: 4. The germline V gene encodes CDR1 SGHNT and CDR2 YYREEE (reference sequence). The CDR3 is made up of 14 amino acids. Here the CDR3 DNA reads TGTGCCAGCAGCTTGTCTAGCGGGAGTTCTGAGCAGTTCTTC. As protein: CASSLSSGSSEQFF.

V gene TRBV5-5 combines with J gene TRBJ2-3; perhaps TRBD2 as D (5 bases). V lost 4 bases and J 0 bases, leaving 18 bases between the germline ends. CDR1 is SGHKS and CDR2 is YYEKEE in the germline V gene (reference sequence). The CDR3 loop spans 17 amino acids. The CDR3 sequence: CASSPAQRRFSTDTQYF. The CDR3 nucleotides read TGTGCCAGCAGCCCAGCCCAGCGGAGATTTAGCACAGATACGCAGTATTTT. Complete variable domain (other parts from reference TRBV5-5 and TRBJ2-3): DAGVTQSPTHLIKTRGQQVTLRCSPISGHKSVSWYQQVLGQGPQFIFQYYEKEERGRGNFPDRFSARQFPNYSSELNVNALLLGDSALYLCASSPAQRRFSTDTQYFGPGTRLTVL.